This record looks at one T cell receptor (beta chain) sequence and its context. Original methodology: Using reference gene primer amplification, nucleated cell counts were estimated. TCRdb's table, derived via immunoSEQ multiplex PCR, lists solely in-frame clones and lacks some. Clone size and the V and J calls come from that table; the DNA yielded D and trimming. This sample carries under 300,000 clones, roughly 90% of them seen once, and the ten largest clones take about an eighth. V lost 7 bases and J 1 base, leaving 14 bases between the germline ends. This CDR3 is 13 amino acids long. Germline CDR1 SQVTM, CDR2 ANQGSEA. This specimen belongs to a study of blood T cell repertoires in COVID-19. Study overall: The origin of the acute and convalescent COVID-19 samples was the United States, Italy and Spain. T cells, B-cell-depleted T cells, or PBMCs supplied cDNA or gDNA.

The chain recombines TRBV29-1 with TRBJ2-7; TRBD2 might be the D (5 bases). Sample: peripheral blood. This TCR came from a woman in her 70s with COVID-19, enrolled during active disease. The CDR3 DNA is TGCAGCGCCTCGGGGTCCGATTCCTACGAGCAGTACTTC. It encodes CSASGSDSYEQYF.